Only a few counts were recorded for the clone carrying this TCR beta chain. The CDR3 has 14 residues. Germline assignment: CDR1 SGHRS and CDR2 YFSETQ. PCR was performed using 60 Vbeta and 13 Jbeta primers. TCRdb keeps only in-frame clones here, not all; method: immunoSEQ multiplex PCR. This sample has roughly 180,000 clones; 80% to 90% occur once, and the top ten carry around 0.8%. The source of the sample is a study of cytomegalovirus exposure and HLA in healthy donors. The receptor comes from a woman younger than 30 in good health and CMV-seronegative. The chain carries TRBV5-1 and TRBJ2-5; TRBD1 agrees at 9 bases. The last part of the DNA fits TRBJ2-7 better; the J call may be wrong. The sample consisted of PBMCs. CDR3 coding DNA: TGCGCCAGCAGCCATGGGACAGGGCGGCTCGAGCAGTACTTC. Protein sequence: CASSHGTGRLEQYF.